The following is a TCR beta chain sequence with its context. Its cognate antigen is unknown. The time point was: baseline pretreatment blood. Treatment here: 15 Gy SBRT to primary tumor, nephrectomy 4 weeks later. CDR1 is MGHRA and CDR2 is YSYEKL in the germline V gene. V was trimmed by 1 base and J by 4 bases, leaving 13 bases between them. The length of the CDR3 is 15 residues. TCRdb's table, derived via immunoSEQ multiplex PCR, lists solely in-frame clones and lacks some. This table holds 120,000 to 150,000 clones, about 87% found once. This sample was taken from a study of radiation and T cells in renal cell carcinoma. Study-wide points: Top tumor clonotypes rose in blood 2 weeks post-radiation, then contracted.

The sample consisted of blood, taken from a patient whose treatment included radiotherapy and nephrectomy. This TCR derives from a woman aged 70-85 years with renal cell carcinoma. J is TRBJ1-2 and V is TRBV4-1, with D possibly TRBD1 on 6 matching bases. DNA for the CDR3: TGCGCCAGCAGCCAAGTCGCACAGGGACCCTATGGCTACACCTTC. Translating gives CASSQVAQGPYGYTF.